What follows are 5 T cell receptor beta chains derived from one specimen sequenced in a study of T cells after somatic rescue of genetic block. Method: immunoSEQ multiplex PCR; TCRdb's copy keeps in-frame clones and lacks some. The sample lists approximately 65,000 clones, 92% occurring once. Input material: peripheral blood mononuclear cells (PBMCs). The receptors shown here come from a man aged 35 to 55.

The gene calls are TRBV27 and TRBJ2-7; D remains ambiguous. From germline, CDR1 is MNHEY and CDR2 SMNVEV (reference sequence). The V end lost 4 bases, the J end lost 0 bases, and 13 bases lay between the germline ends. There are 15 residues in the CDR3. This CDR3 is CASSSRPVDSYEQYF. The CDR3 DNA reads TGTGCCAGCAGTTCGAGACCCGTGGACTCCTACGAGCAGTACTTC.

The chain links TRBV19 to TRBJ2-6; D tentatively reads TRBD1 or TRBD2 (5 bases each). CDR1 is LNHDA and CDR2 is SQIVND in the germline V gene (reference sequence). The V end was cut by 6 bases, the J end by 0 bases, with 15 bases between. The CDR3 totals 17 residues. The CDR3 here is CASRRTGTGSGANVLTF. CDR3 in DNA: TGTGCCAGTAGAAGAACTGGGACGGGCTCTGGGGCCAACGTCCTGACTTTC.

This sequence joins TRBV9 and TRBJ2-3, with 8 bases that match TRBD2. The CDR3 runs 16 residues. Per germline, CDR1 SGDLS and CDR2 YYNGEE. Unmatched junction bases numbered 7, after V lost 0 bases and J lost 4 bases. The DNA for the CDR3 is TGTGCCAGCAGCGTAGATGGCGGGGGGTTGGCAGATACGCAGTATTTT. It codes for CASSVDGGGLADTQYF. The full variable domain, completed using reference TRBV9 and TRBJ2-3, is DSGVTQTPKHLITATGQRVTLRCSPRSGDLSVYWYQQSLDQGLQFLIQYYNGEERAKGNILERFSAQQFPDLHSELNLSSLELGDSALYFCASSVDGGGLADTQYFGPGTRLTVL.

This sequence joins TRBV29-1 and TRBJ1-2; D gene uncertain. With 4 bases removed from V and 5 bases from J, the gap between germline ends came to 8 bases. The CDR3 consists of 11 residues. CDR1 and CDR2 from the germline V gene are SQVTM and ANQGSEA. In nucleotides, the CDR3 is TGCAGCGTTGTTTGGGGTTATGGCTACACCTTC. Translated: CSVVWGYGYTF.

CDR3 amino acids: CASGPTGTGSYEQYF. The CDR3 coding sequence is TGCGCCAGCGGACCGACCGGGACAGGGTCCTACGAGCAGTACTTC. This chain links TRBV5-1 with TRBJ2-7, with 9 nucleotides matching TRBD1. V dropped 7 bases and J dropped 1; count of bases not matched to a gene: 9. This CDR3 is 15 amino acids long. Germline V gives CDR1 SGHRS, CDR2 YFSETQ. Together with reference TRBV5-1 and TRBJ2-7, the CDR3 gives the full variable domain: KAGVTQTPRYLIKTRGQQVTLSCSPISGHRSVSWYQQTPGQGLQFLFEYFSETQRNKGNFPGRFSGRQFSNSRSEMNVSTLELGDSALYLCASGPTGTGSYEQYFGPGTRLTVT.